Listed here are 15 T cell receptor beta chains from one sample, sequenced in a study of blood T cell repertoires in COVID-19. Libraries were prepared by immunoSEQ multiplex PCR; TCRdb keeps only in-frame clonotypes and omits some of them. The sample shows about 110,000 clones, around nine tenths of them seen only once. The specimen was peripheral blood. The origin of the receptors is a woman aged 45-59 years with acute or convalescent COVID-19.

The count of this clone is one. The chain joins TRBV6-6 to TRBJ1-6; perhaps TRBD1 as D (5 bases). Trimming took 6 bases from V and 9 from J, leaving 15 bases between them. Germline V gene lookup returns CDR1 MNHNY and CDR2 SVGAGI (reference sequence). This CDR3 comprises 14 residues. The chain's CDR3 is CASSRTGDGSPLHF. CDR3 DNA: TGTGCCAGCAGCCGCACAGGAGACGGTTCACCCCTCCACTTT.

The chain carries TRBV5-1 and TRBJ2-5, with D uncertain. V was cut by 4 bases and J by 2 bases, with 12 bases left in between. Germline lookup yields CDR1 SGHRS and CDR2 YFSETQ. This CDR3 has 14 residues. For the CDR3, the DNA is TGCGCCAGCAGCGCGGTTGGCACACAAGAGACCCAGTACTTC. Protein: CASSAVGTQETQYF.

This chain links TRBV19 with TRBJ1-1, with 7 bases aligning to TRBD1. There are 13 residues in the CDR3. V dropped 6 bases and J dropped 4; count of bases not matched to a gene: 5. Germline CDR1 LNHDA, CDR2 SQIVND (reference sequence). The CDR3 nucleotides are TGTGCCAGTAGCAGGGGGACGGGCACTGAAGCTTTCTTT. It yields the protein CASSRGTGTEAFF.

This rearrangement joins TRBV18 to TRBJ2-7; 7 bases are a match to TRBD1. Germline CDR1 KGHSH, CDR2 LQKENI. With V trimmed by 3 bases and J by 5 bases, 4 bases remained unmatched. The CDR3 has 13 amino acids. CDR3 sequence: CASSPRQGNEQYF. The CDR3 coding sequence is TGTGCCAGCTCACCTCGACAGGGTAACGAGCAGTACTTC.

The rearrangement joins TRBV20-1 to TRBJ2-7; D is perhaps TRBD1 (5 bases). V was shortened by 3 bases and J by 4 bases, with 7 bases between the two germline ends. This CDR3 contains 11 residues. Germline assignment: CDR1 DFQATT and CDR2 SNEGSKA (reference sequence). This chain's CDR3 is CSASRGYEQYF. The CDR3 bases are TGCAGTGCTAGTAGGGGATACGAGCAGTACTTC.

This clone was counted only a few times. The rearrangement links TRBV18 to TRBJ2-1; D remains unclear. Trimming took off 5 bases at V and 1 base at J, with 6 bases between the two ends. The CDR3 length is 13 residues. The germline gives CDR1 KGHSH, CDR2 LQKENI. The CDR3 coding sequence is TGTGCCAGCTCAACTTCTTCCTACAATGAGCAGTTCTTC. Protein sequence: CASSTSSYNEQFF.

This clone was found once. The CDR3 reads CASSLLGTNYEQYF. In DNA form, the CDR3 reads TGTGCCAGCAGCTTGTTAGGGACTAACTACGAGCAGTACTTC. The gene calls are TRBV5-5 and TRBJ2-7; 7 nucleotides align to TRBD2. The trim removed 1 base at V and 3 bases at J, leaving 4 bases unmatched. The CDR3 runs 14 residues. From germline, CDR1 is SGHKS and CDR2 YYEKEE (reference sequence).

The chain couples TRBV6-6 to TRBJ1-2; 7 bases map to TRBD1. Losses at the gene ends were 0 bases for V and 6 bases for J; bases not matched to a gene: 7. This CDR3 has 15 amino acids. The germline V gene encodes CDR1 MNHNY and CDR2 SVGAGI (reference sequence). The CDR3 DNA follows: TGTGCCAGCAGTTACTCGATCGACAGGGAGGATGGCTACACCTTC. Protein product: CASSYSIDREDGYTF.

This sequence joins TRBV30 and TRBJ1-4; D is ambiguous. The V end lost 4 bases, the J end lost 4 bases, and 16 bases lay between the germline ends. Per germline, CDR1 GTSNPN and CDR2 SVGIG (reference sequence). The CDR3 has 15 amino acids. The CDR3 protein is CAWNSGRANNEKLFF. The CDR3 nucleotides read TGTGCCTGGAACTCCGGGCGGGCCAATAATGAAAAACTGTTTTTT.

The chain couples TRBV19 to TRBJ1-5, with 7 bases lining up with TRBD1. The V gene's germline CDR1 is LNHDA and CDR2 SQIVND (reference sequence). Trimming took 8 bases from V and 2 from J; bases not matched to a gene: 9. The CDR3 totals 15 residues. The CDR3 loop reads CASHPGTARNQPQHF. CDR3 DNA sequence: TGTGCCAGTCATCCCGGGACAGCTCGCAATCAGCCCCAGCATTTT.

The V call is TRBV7-2, the J call TRBJ2-7; 10 bases align to TRBD2. V lost 3 bases, J lost 1 base, and 9 bases stayed unmatched. This CDR3 is 17 amino acids long. CDR1 is SGHTA and CDR2 is FQGNSA in the germline V gene. DNA for the CDR3: TGTGCCAGCAGCTTCCAAGGTGGACTAGCGGCTTCCTACGAGCAGTACTTC. This gives the protein CASSFQGGLAASYEQYF.

The chain has TRBV9 and TRBJ2-5; no clear D gene. Germline V gene sequence: CDR1 SGDLS, CDR2 YYNGEE. The CDR3 has 16 amino acids. Trimming removed 3 bases from V and 1 base from J, with 16 bases in between. CDR3 region: CASSDRNWASQETQYF. The CDR3, as DNA: TGTGCCAGCAGCGATAGGAATTGGGCTTCCCAAGAGACCCAGTACTTC.

This clone occurred a few times. The chain combines TRBV28 with TRBJ1-2; D not resolved. The CDR3 length is 15 residues. Germline V gene sequence: CDR1 MDHEN, CDR2 SYDVKM. Trimming cost V 5 bases and J 6 bases, with 19 bases left between them. This CDR3 is CASSLNVGRGNGYTF. In nucleotides, the CDR3 is TGTGCCAGCAGTCTCAACGTGGGTCGGGGAAATGGCTACACCTTC.

J is TRBJ1-5 and V is TRBV7-8, with TRBD1 identical over 8 bases. CDR1 is SGHVS, CDR2 FQNEAQ, per germline. The CDR3 runs to 15 residues. Germline trimming cut 4 bases from V and 5 bases from J; bases unmatched to any gene: 7. In DNA, the CDR3 is TGTGCCAGCAGCTCAAGGACAGGGCGGGATCAGCCCCAGCATTTT. This translates into CASSSRTGRDQPQHF.

The gene calls are TRBV5-5 and TRBJ2-3; TRBD2 aligns across 9 bases. CDR3 length: 15 amino acids. CDR1 SGHKS and CDR2 YYEKEE come from the germline V gene (reference sequence). J lost 2 bases, V lost 6 bases, and 7 bases had no gene match. The chain's CDR3 is CASIGTSLPTDTQYF. As DNA, the CDR3 is TGTGCCAGCATCGGGACTAGCCTCCCCACAGATACGCAGTATTTT.